The clone carrying this T cell receptor (beta chain) was seen many times. Alpha and beta constant-region primers primed reverse transcription of around 500 ng RNA. Each of the alpha and beta chains got its own library through chain-specific third strand synthesis with indices. A 5' RACE adapter with a random hexamer and the SP2 primer site was joined to cDNA. TCRdb re-analysed the 5' RACE reads in MiXCR, keeping a single row per CDR3 protein. The sample lists around 9,800 distinct CDR3 sequences; around 7% were seen once. This sample was included in a study of HIV-infected patients and healthy controls. CDR3 length equals 15 residues. Germline V CDR1 and CDR2: MNHEY, SVGAGI. The V gene end was trimmed by 0 bases and the J gene end by 5 bases; junction bases not matched to a gene: 6. All unsorted peripheral T cells were captured because whole blood was used without fractionation. Enrolled donors were untreated HIV-infected adults about to begin antiretroviral therapy.

Sample: blood, taken before antiretroviral therapy. V gene TRBV6-5 combines with J gene TRBJ1-2; 7 bases match TRBD1. The TCR was taken from an adult with HIV infection. The CDR3 reads CASSYSAGTDYGYTF. DNA for the CDR3: TGTGCCAGCAGTTACTCGGCCGGGACAGATTATGGCTACACCTTC.